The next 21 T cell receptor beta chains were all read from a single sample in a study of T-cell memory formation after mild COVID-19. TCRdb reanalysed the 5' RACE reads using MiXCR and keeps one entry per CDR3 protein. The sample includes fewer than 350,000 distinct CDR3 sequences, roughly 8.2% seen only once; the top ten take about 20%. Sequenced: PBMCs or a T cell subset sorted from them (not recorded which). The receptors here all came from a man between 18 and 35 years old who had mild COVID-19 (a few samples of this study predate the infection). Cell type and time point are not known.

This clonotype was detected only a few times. The CDR3 nucleotides are TGTGCCAGCAGCGAGGGACAGTTTCTTGGCTACACCTTC. Translation gives CASSEGQFLGYTF. The chain uses TRBV7-9 and TRBJ1-2; 7 bases match TRBD1. Germline V CDR1 and CDR2: SEHNR, FQNEAQ (reference sequence). The J segment lost 7 bases and the V segment lost 5 bases, leaving 7 bases of the junction unmatched. The CDR3 runs 13 residues. Together with reference TRBV7-9 and TRBJ1-2, the CDR3 gives the full variable domain: DTGVSQNPRHKITKRGQNVTFRCDPISEHNRLYWYRQTLGQGPEFLTYFQNEAQLEKSRLLSDRFSAERPKGSFSTLEIQRTEQGDSAMYLCASSEGQFLGYTFGSGTRLTVV.

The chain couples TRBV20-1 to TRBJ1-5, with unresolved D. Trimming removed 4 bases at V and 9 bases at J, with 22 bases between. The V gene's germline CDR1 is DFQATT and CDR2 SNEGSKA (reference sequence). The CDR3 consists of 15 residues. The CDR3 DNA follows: TGCAGTGCTACCCCCCTGCAGGCCCTCACTCGGCCCCAGCATTTT. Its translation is CSATPLQALTRPQHF.

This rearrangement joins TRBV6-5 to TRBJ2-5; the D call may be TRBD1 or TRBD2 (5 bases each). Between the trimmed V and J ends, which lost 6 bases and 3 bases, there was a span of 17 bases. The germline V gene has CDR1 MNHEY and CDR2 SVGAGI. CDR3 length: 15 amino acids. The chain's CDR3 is CASRTNGVGEETQYF. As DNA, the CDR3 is TGTGCCAGCAGAACCAACGGTGTGGGGGAAGAGACCCAGTACTTC.

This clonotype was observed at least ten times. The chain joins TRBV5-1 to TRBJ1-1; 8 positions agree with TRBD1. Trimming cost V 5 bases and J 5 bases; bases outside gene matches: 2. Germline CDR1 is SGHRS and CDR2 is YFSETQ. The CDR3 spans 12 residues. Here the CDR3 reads CASRTGETEAFF. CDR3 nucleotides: TGCGCCAGCAGGACAGGGGAAACTGAAGCTTTCTTT.

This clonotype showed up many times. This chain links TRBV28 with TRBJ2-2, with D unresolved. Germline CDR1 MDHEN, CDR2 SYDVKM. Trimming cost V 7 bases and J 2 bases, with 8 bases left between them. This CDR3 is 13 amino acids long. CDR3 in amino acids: CASNDLNTGELFF. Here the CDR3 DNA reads TGTGCCAGCAACGACCTTAACACCGGGGAGCTGTTTTTT.

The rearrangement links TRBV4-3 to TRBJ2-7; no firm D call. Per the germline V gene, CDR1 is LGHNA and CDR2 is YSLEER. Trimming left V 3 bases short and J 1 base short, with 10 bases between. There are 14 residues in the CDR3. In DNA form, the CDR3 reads TGCGCCAGCAGCCAGGCCTTAGGGTCCTACGAGCAGTACGTC. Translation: CASSQALGSYEQYV.

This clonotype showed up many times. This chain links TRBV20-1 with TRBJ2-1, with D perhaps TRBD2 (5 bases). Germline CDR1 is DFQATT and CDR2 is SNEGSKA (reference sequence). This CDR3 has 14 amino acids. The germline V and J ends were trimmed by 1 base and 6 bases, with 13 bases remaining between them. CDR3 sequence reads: CSARAGSPINEQFF. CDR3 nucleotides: TGCAGTGCTAGAGCGGGGAGCCCTATCAATGAGCAGTTCTTC.

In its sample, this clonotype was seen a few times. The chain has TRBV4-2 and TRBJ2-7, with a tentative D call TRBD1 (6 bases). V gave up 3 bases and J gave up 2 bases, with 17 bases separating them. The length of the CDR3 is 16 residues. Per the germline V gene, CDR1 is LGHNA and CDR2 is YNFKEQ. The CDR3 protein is CASSQGSGTSPYEQYF. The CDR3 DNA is TGTGCCAGCAGCCAGGGCTCCGGGACAAGTCCCTACGAGCAGTACTTC.

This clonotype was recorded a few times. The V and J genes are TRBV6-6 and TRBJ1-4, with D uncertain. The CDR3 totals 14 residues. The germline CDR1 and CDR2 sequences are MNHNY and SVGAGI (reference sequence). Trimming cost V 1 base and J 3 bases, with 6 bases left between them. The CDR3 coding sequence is TGTGCCAGCAGTTACTACAGACCTAATGAAAAACTGTTTTTT. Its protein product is CASSYYRPNEKLFF.

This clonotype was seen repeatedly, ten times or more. The CDR3 protein is CSVEVLGSDNEQFF. CDR3 nucleotides: TGCAGCGTGGAGGTGTTGGGCAGCGACAATGAGCAGTTCTTC. J is TRBJ2-1 and V is TRBV29-1; D might be TRBD2 (5 bases). V was cut by 6 bases and J by 5 bases, with 17 bases left in between. Germline CDR1 is SQVTM and CDR2 is ANQGSEA. This CDR3 contains 14 residues.

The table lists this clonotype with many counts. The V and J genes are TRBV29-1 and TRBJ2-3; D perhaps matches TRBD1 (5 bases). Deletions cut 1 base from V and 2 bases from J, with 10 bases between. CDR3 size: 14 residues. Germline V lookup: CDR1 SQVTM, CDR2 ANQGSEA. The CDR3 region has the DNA TGCAGCGTTGAAGCTGGACATTCCACAGATACGCAGTATTTT. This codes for CSVEAGHSTDTQYF.

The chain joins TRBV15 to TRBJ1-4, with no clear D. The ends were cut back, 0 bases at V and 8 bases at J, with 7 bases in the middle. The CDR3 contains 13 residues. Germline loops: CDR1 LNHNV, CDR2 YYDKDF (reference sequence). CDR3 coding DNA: TGTGCCACCAGCAGAGATGGAGGGGAAAAACTGTTTTTT. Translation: CATSRDGGEKLFF.

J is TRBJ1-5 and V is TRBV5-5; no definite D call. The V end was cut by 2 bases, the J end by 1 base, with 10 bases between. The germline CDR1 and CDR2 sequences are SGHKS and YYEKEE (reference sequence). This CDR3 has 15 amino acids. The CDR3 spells CASSFRLGSNQPQHF. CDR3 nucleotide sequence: TGTGCCAGCAGCTTCCGTTTAGGGAGCAATCAGCCCCAGCATTTT.

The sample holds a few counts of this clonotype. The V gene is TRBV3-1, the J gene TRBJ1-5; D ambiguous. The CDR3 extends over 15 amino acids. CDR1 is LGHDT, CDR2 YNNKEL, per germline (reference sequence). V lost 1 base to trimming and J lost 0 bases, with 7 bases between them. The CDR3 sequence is CASSQGTVSNQPQHF. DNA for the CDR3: TGTGCCAGCAGCCAAGGGACCGTTAGCAATCAGCCCCAGCATTTT.

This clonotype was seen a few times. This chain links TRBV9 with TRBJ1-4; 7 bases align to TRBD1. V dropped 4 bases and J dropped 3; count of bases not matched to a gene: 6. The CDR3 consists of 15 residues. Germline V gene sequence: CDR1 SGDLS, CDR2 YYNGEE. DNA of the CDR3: TGTGCCAGCAGCACAGGGGTGACAGCTAATGAAAAACTGTTTTTT. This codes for CASSTGVTANEKLFF.

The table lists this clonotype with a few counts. In DNA form, the CDR3 reads TGCGCCAGCAGCCAAGATTTTGTAATACGGGGCGGGGAGCTGTTTTTT. The encoded protein is CASSQDFVIRGGELFF. V gene TRBV4-1 combines with J gene TRBJ2-2, with a tentative D call TRBD2 (5 bases). V was pared by 0 bases and J by 7 bases, with 15 bases between. The CDR3 extends over 16 amino acids. The germline V gene encodes CDR1 MGHRA and CDR2 YSYEKL.

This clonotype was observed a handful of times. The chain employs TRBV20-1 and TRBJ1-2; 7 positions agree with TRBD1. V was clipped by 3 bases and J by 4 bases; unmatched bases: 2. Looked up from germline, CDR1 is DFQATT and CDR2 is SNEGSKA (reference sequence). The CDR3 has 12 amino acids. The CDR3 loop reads CSARRDSYGYTF. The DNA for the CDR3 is TGCAGTGCTAGGAGGGACAGCTATGGCTACACCTTC.

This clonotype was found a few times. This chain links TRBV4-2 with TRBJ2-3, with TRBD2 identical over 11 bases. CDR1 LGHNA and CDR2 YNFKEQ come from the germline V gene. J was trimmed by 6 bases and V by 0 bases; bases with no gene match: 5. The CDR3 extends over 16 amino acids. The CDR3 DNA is TGTGCCAGCAGCCAAGACTGGTCTAGCGGGGGGGATACGCAGTATTTT. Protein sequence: CASSQDWSSGGDTQYF.

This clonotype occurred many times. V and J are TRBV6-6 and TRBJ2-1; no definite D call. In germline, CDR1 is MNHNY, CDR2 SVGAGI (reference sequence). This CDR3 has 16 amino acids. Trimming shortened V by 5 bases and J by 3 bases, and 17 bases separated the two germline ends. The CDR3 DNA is TGTGCCAGCAGTATGAGACGTAACCAGTTCTACAATGAGCAGTTCTTC. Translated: CASSMRRNQFYNEQFF.

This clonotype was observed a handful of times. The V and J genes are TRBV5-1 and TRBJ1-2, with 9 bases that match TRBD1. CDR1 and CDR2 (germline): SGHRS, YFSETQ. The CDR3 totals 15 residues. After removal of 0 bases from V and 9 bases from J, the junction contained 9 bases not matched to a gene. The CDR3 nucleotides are TGCGCCAGCAGCTTGGGTACAGGGGGCGCGGGTCGCTACACCTTC. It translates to CASSLGTGGAGRYTF.

The CDR3, as DNA: TGTGCCACCAGTGCCGCAGGAAGGAGGACTGAAGCTTTCTTT. Its protein product is CATSAAGRRTEAFF. The V gene is TRBV24-1, the J gene TRBJ1-1; D is unclear. This CDR3 region has 14 residues. The ends were cut back, 5 bases at V and 5 bases at J, with 14 bases in the middle. The germline V gene encodes CDR1 KGHDR and CDR2 SFDVKD.